The 14 T cell receptor beta chains below were found in one sample sequenced in a study of beta chain features in type 1 diabetes. Expressed TCRB transcripts got sequenced, as all isolated RNA was reverse transcribed. TCRdb's copy holds only in-frame clones and misses some; the assay was immunoSEQ multiplex PCR. In the table there are 900,000 or so clones, roughly 16% of which are singletons. The sample taken for sequencing was naive CD4+ T cells from blood. The receptor set was obtained from a woman in her late teens or twenties in good health.

V gene TRBV5-4 combines with J gene TRBJ2-7; 7 bases line up with TRBD1. V was pared by 3 bases and J by 2 bases, with 5 bases of the junction left unmatched. The CDR3 covers 14 residues. Looked up from germline, CDR1 is SGHNT and CDR2 is YYREEE (reference sequence). CDR3 protein: CASSSKTGAYEQYF. CDR3 in DNA: TGTGCCAGCAGCTCGAAAACAGGGGCCTACGAGCAGTACTTC.

This chain links TRBV5-1 with TRBJ2-5; 7 bases map to TRBD2. The J call may be faulty, since TRBJ2-7 better matches the DNA end. The germline gives CDR1 SGHRS, CDR2 YFSETQ. CDR3 length: 14 residues. The CDR3 spells CASSPGLAAYEQYF. CDR3 coding DNA: TGCGCCAGCTCCCCCGGCCTAGCGGCCTACGAGCAGTACTTC.

The V and J genes are TRBV7-2 and TRBJ2-7; D is unresolved. CDR3 length equals 14 residues. V lost 0 bases and J 3 bases, leaving 9 bases between the germline ends. CDR1 is SGHTA and CDR2 is FQGNSA in the germline V gene. CDR3 residues: CASSLAGPSYEQYF. The CDR3 bases are TGTGCCAGCAGCTTAGCAGGGCCGAGCTACGAGCAGTACTTC. The whole variable domain, remainder taken from reference TRBV7-2 and TRBJ2-7, is GAGVSQSPSNKVTEKGKDVELRCDPISGHTALYWYRQSLGQGLEFLIYFQGNSAPDKSGLPSDRFSAERTGGSVSTLTIQRTQQEDSAVYLCASSLAGPSYEQYFGPGTRLTVT.

V gene TRBV27 combines with J gene TRBJ1-2, with a possible D match to TRBD1 (5 bases). Germline CDR1 and CDR2: MNHEY and SMNVEV (reference sequence). The CDR3 sequence is 16 residues long. V lost 6 bases and J 3 bases, leaving 20 bases between the germline ends. The CDR3 nucleotides read TGTGCCAGCAGCAAAAAGGTCGGGGGTCTGGACTATGGCTACACCTTC. The encoded protein is CASSKKVGGLDYGYTF.

There are a few counts of this clone. The V call is TRBV7-9, the J call TRBJ2-3; possible D gene TRBD1, 5 bases. Germline CDR1 SEHNR, CDR2 FQNEAQ (reference sequence). This CDR3 contains 14 residues. V was pared by 5 bases and J by 0 bases, with 9 bases between. In nucleotides, the CDR3 is TGTGCCAGCAGCCCAGGGCCTAGCACAGATACGCAGTATTTT. It translates to CASSPGPSTDTQYF. The whole variable domain, filled in from reference TRBV7-9 and TRBJ2-3, reads DTGVSQNPRHKITKRGQNVTFRCDPISEHNRLYWYRQTLGQGPEFLTYFQNEAQLEKSRLLSDRFSAERPKGSFSTLEIQRTEQGDSAMYLCASSPGPSTDTQYFGPGTRLTVL.

The rearrangement uses TRBV10-2 and TRBJ1-2; D may be TRBD1 (5 bases). Trimming cost V 0 bases and J 2 bases, with 10 bases left between them. There are 15 residues in the CDR3. Germline CDR1 and CDR2: WSHSY and SAAADI. Here the CDR3 reads CASSESRWGNYGYTF. As DNA, the CDR3 is TGCGCCAGCAGTGAGTCGAGATGGGGGAACTATGGCTACACCTTC.

The chain employs TRBV7-2 and TRBJ2-6; no clear D gene. Germline-derived CDR1 and CDR2 are SGHTA and FQGNSA. The CDR3 runs 15 residues. The ends were cut back, 4 bases at V and 10 bases at J, with 17 bases in the middle. CDR3 residues: CASSSGPTPDNVLTF. The CDR3, as DNA: TGTGCCAGCAGCTCCGGACCAACCCCGGATAACGTCCTGACTTTC.

This sequence joins TRBV7-9 and TRBJ2-6; D gene uncertain. Germline V CDR1 and CDR2: SEHNR, FQNEAQ (reference sequence). This CDR3 has 13 residues. The V end was cut by 8 bases, the J end by 6 bases, with 11 bases between. The DNA for the CDR3 is TGTGCCAGCTCGCGCCCTGAGGCCAACGTCCTGACTTTC. Translation gives CASSRPEANVLTF.

The chain couples TRBV5-1 to TRBJ2-2; 8 bases agree with TRBD1. Germline values: CDR1 SGHRS, CDR2 YFSETQ. J lost 4 bases, V lost 4 bases, and 6 bases had no gene match. This CDR3 is built from 15 residues. The CDR3 here is CASSPQTGVTGELFF. In DNA form, the CDR3 reads TGCGCCAGCAGCCCTCAGACAGGGGTCACCGGGGAGCTGTTTTTT.

This sequence joins TRBV7-2 and TRBJ2-3; 10 bases fit TRBD2. CDR1 and CDR2 from the germline V gene are SGHTA and FQGNSA. After removal of 4 bases from V and 7 bases from J, the junction contained 8 bases not matched to a gene. The CDR3 totals 15 residues. CDR3 protein: CASSSQREGRYTQYF. CDR3 coding DNA: TGTGCCAGCAGCTCCCAGCGGGAGGGCCGTTATACGCAGTATTTT.

The sample holds a few counts of this clone. CDR3 in amino acids: CASSLDRDSQETQYF. CDR3 in DNA: TGTGCCAGCAGCTTGGACCGGGACTCTCAAGAGACCCAGTACTTC. This chain uses TRBV11-2 with TRBJ2-5; D possibly corresponds to TRBD2 (6 bases). V was trimmed by 3 bases and J by 2 bases, leaving 13 bases between them. Germline lookup yields CDR1 SGHAT and CDR2 FQNNGV. The CDR3 extends over 15 amino acids.

The chain has TRBV5-6 and TRBJ2-7; D ambiguous. CDR1 is SGHDT and CDR2 is YYEEEE in the germline V gene. CDR3 length: 15 residues. The V gene lost 1 base and the J gene lost 0 bases, with 11 bases spanning the gap. The CDR3: CASSLRVISSYEQYF. The CDR3 DNA reads as TGTGCCAGCAGCTTGCGGGTTATCAGCTCCTACGAGCAGTACTTC. Together with reference TRBV5-6 and TRBJ2-7, the CDR3 gives the full variable domain: DAGVTQSPTHLIKTRGQQVTLRCSPKSGHDTVSWYQQALGQGPQFIFQYYEEEERQRGNFPDRFSGHQFPNYSSELNVNALLLGDSALYLCASSLRVISSYEQYFGPGTRLTVT.

This clone was found a few times. The sample carries other DNA sequences with the same CDR3. This sequence joins TRBV7-9 and TRBJ2-1; 9 nucleotides match TRBD2. V dropped 1 base and J dropped 6; count of bases not matched to a gene: 4. The CDR3 covers 15 residues. Germline V gene data show CDR1 as SEHNR and CDR2 as FQNEAQ (reference sequence). The CDR3 loop reads CASSLVAGVVNEQFF. CDR3 sequence (DNA): TGTGCCAGCAGCTTAGTAGCGGGAGTTGTCAATGAGCAGTTCTTC.

This clone was observed a handful of times. The chain combines TRBV4-3 with TRBJ2-5; 8 nucleotides line up with TRBD1. V lost 2 bases to trimming and J lost 2 bases; unmatched junction nucleotides: 10. The CDR3 sequence is 17 residues long. Germline CDR1 and CDR2: LGHNA and YSLEER. CDR3 in amino acids: CASSQYTGGLGQETQYF. The CDR3 DNA sequence: TGCGCCAGCAGCCAATACACAGGGGGATTGGGACAAGAGACCCAGTACTTC.